Shown below are 4 T cell receptor beta chains from a single sample sequenced in a study of human T cells and chemical hapten exposure. Time point specified: patch test 1, 2 weeks after DPC sensitization. Described treatment: therapeutic diphenylcyclopropenone sensitization with weekly scalp DPC. Using its own MiXCR run on the RACE reads, TCRdb lists one record per CDR3 protein. The profile shows 380,000 or so distinct CDR3 sequences, roughly 4.8% of them singletons. The sample in question was whole blood, obtained in connection with sensitization to the hapten diphenylcyclopropenone (DPC). The receptor source for this set is a woman aged 45-65 years with alopecia areata. Some clones in this sample may be carry-over from other donors' samples.

The chain recombines TRBV6-5 with TRBJ1-1; TRBD1 is a possible D gene (5 bases). Trimming removed 0 bases at V and 1 base at J, with 9 bases between. The V gene's germline CDR1 is MNHEY and CDR2 SVGAGI. The length of the CDR3 is 15 residues. Here the CDR3 reads CASSYSRGGNTEAFF. CDR3 bases: TGTGCCAGCAGTTACTCACGTGGGGGGAACACTGAAGCTTTCTTT.

In this sample, this clonotype turned up a few times. This chain links TRBV12-3 or TRBV12-4 with TRBJ2-3, with 11 bases matching TRBD2. The CDR3 has 18 residues. V dropped 6 bases and J dropped 2; count of bases not matched to a gene: 13. Written as DNA, the CDR3 is TGTGCCAGCAGAATCGACGGGACTAGCGGAAGTGCCACAGATACGCAGTATTTT. As protein: CASRIDGTSGSATDTQYF.

This clonotype came up many times. The rearrangement uses TRBV6-5 and TRBJ2-5, with 7 nucleotides matching TRBD2. The CDR3 runs 14 residues. Trimming removed 7 bases from V and 2 bases from J; junction bases left unmatched: 7. Germline loops: CDR1 MNHEY, CDR2 SVGAGI. DNA of the CDR3: TGTGCCAGCACCCCCCCGGGACTACAAGAGACCCAGTACTTC. This sequence encodes CASTPPGLQETQYF.

The V and J genes are TRBV20-1 and TRBJ2-5; the D gene is possibly TRBD1 (5 bases). This CDR3 comprises 13 residues. Germline CDR1 and CDR2: DFQATT and SNEGSKA (reference sequence). Trimming took off 4 bases at V and 5 bases at J, with 14 bases between the two ends. CDR3 sequence: CSATRVNYETQYF. The CDR3 coding sequence is TGCAGTGCTACCAGGGTGAATTATGAGACCCAGTACTTC.